A single sample is the source of the 11 T cell receptor beta chains below, sequenced in a study of blood T cell repertoires in COVID-19 (TCRdb year 2020). Libraries were made using the immunoSEQ multiplex PCR assay. TCRdb carries this immuneACCESS record with in-frame sequences only. Its versions omit some clonotypes, under half of them owing to an unresolved V gene in the studies checked, with the rest unexplained. The sample table records around 300,000 clones; roughly 88% of these occur just once. 1.6% of the sample comes from the top ten. The sequencing sample was made of peripheral blood. The receptors were gathered from a woman in her twenties or thirties with COVID-19, enrolled during active disease.

At least ten counts were recorded for this clone. The CDR3 sequence is CASSESPLPTYEQYV. CDR3 nucleotide sequence: TGTGCCAGCAGTGAAAGTCCACTCCCTACCTACGAGCAGTACGTC. The gene calls are TRBV6-1 and TRBJ2-7; D call uncertain. Germline lookup yields CDR1 MNHNS and CDR2 SASEGT. Trimming left V 2 bases short and J 2 bases short, with 13 bases between. This CDR3 is 15 amino acids long.

V and J are TRBV12-3 or TRBV12-4 and TRBJ2-5; D is possibly TRBD2 (5 bases). The CDR3 is 13 amino acids. V lost 3 bases and J 5 bases, leaving 10 bases between the germline ends. The CDR3 region is CASSFEGMETQYF. The CDR3 DNA sequence: TGTGCCAGCAGTTTCGAGGGTATGGAGACCCAGTACTTC.

The chain links TRBV9 to TRBJ1-4; D is unclear. The CDR3 totals 16 residues. Trimming took off 4 bases at V and 0 bases at J, with 13 bases between the two ends. Germline CDR1 reads SGDLS; CDR2 reads YYNGEE. The CDR3 nucleotides are TGTGCCAGCAGCCGCGGGGAGGGTGCAACTAATGAAAAACTGTTTTTT. Translated: CASSRGEGATNEKLFF.

The V and J genes are TRBV10-2 and TRBJ1-3; D perhaps matches TRBD1 (5 bases). The germline V gene encodes CDR1 WSHSY and CDR2 SAAADI. Trimming stripped 3 bases from V and 4 bases from J, with 13 bases between. The CDR3 length is 15 residues. The CDR3 reads CASSEGRGGGNTIYF. In DNA, the CDR3 is TGCGCCAGCAGTGAAGGGAGGGGAGGAGGAAACACCATATATTTT.

V gene TRBV30 combines with J gene TRBJ1-2; D gene uncertain. This CDR3 contains 13 residues. Deletions cut 3 bases from V and 5 bases from J, with 13 bases between. The germline V gene has CDR1 GTSNPN and CDR2 SVGIG (reference sequence). The CDR3 sequence: CAWSAGSVYGYTF. The DNA of the CDR3 is TGTGCCTGGAGCGCAGGCTCCGTGTATGGCTACACCTTC.

V is TRBV28 and J is TRBJ1-2; the match to TRBD1 covers 7 bases. Germline trimming cut 6 bases from V and 4 bases from J; bases unmatched to any gene: 8. Germline V lookup: CDR1 MDHEN, CDR2 SYDVKM. The CDR3 is made up of 14 amino acids. CDR3 loop: CASSDRVPPYGYTF. The CDR3 region has the DNA TGTGCCAGCAGCGACAGGGTCCCCCCCTATGGCTACACCTTC.

The chain recombines TRBV6-5 with TRBJ2-7; 9 nucleotides match TRBD2. Germline V lookup: CDR1 MNHEY, CDR2 SVGAGI. J lost 2 bases, V lost 6 bases, and 8 bases had no gene match. The CDR3 is 15 residues long. In nucleotides, the CDR3 is TGTGCCAGCAGGGCCGGGACTAGCCCCACCTACGAGCAGTACTTC. Translation gives CASRAGTSPTYEQYF.

In this sample, this clone turned up a few times. The chain links TRBV11-2 to TRBJ2-7; D might be TRBD2 (6 bases). CDR1 is SGHAT, CDR2 FQNNGV, per germline. V lost 0 bases, J lost 3 bases, and 12 bases lay in between. CDR3 length: 15 residues. The CDR3 sequence: CASSLDRLGGYEQYV. DNA of the CDR3: TGTGCCAGCAGCTTAGATCGATTGGGGGGCTACGAGCAGTACGTC.

The chain joins TRBV2 to TRBJ2-3; tentatively, D is TRBD1 (6 bases). The CDR3 contains 15 residues. Germline CDR1 SNHLY, CDR2 FYNNEI. Trimming left V 5 bases short and J 4 bases short, with 16 bases between. Here the CDR3 DNA reads TGTGCCAGCAGTCTCGGACAGCTAGGGGCAGATACGCAGTATTTT. Translated: CASSLGQLGADTQYF.

The chain has TRBV7-2 and TRBJ2-5; possibly TRBD1 for D (6 bases). V lost 5 bases, J lost 0 bases, and 13 bases lay in between. Germline CDR1 SGHTA, CDR2 FQGNSA. This CDR3 contains 15 residues. The CDR3 sequence is CASSPGQMYQETQYF. In DNA form, the CDR3 reads TGTGCCAGCAGCCCGGGACAAATGTACCAAGAGACCCAGTACTTC.

The V call is TRBV9, the J call TRBJ1-2, with 7 bases identical to TRBD1. V was pared by 0 bases and J by 5 bases, with 7 bases of the junction left unmatched. The CDR3 consists of 15 residues. CDR1 SGDLS and CDR2 YYNGEE come from the germline V gene. The CDR3 reads CASSVASQGVYGYTF. The CDR3 DNA reads as TGTGCCAGCAGCGTAGCTTCCCAGGGGGTGTATGGCTACACCTTC. Based on the CDR3 plus reference TRBV9 and TRBJ1-2, the full variable domain is DSGVTQTPKHLITATGQRVTLRCSPRSGDLSVYWYQQSLDQGLQFLIQYYNGEERAKGNILERFSAQQFPDLHSELNLSSLELGDSALYFCASSVASQGVYGYTFGSGTRLTVV.